Listed here are 20 T cell receptor beta chains from one sample, sequenced in a study of human CD8 memory T cell subsets. Investigators built TCR beta libraries using UMI-labeled 5' RACE. TCRdb reworked the 5' RACE reads into one entry per CDR3 protein, no DNA. The listing contains 7,000 or so distinct CDR3 sequences. Specimen: CD8+ T cells from PBMCs. The source of these receptors is a human donor in good health.

Measured by frequency, this clonotype is medium-sized. The V call is TRBV10-2, the J call TRBJ2-7. The V gene's germline CDR1 is WSHSY and CDR2 SAAADI. The length of the CDR3 is 13 residues. The CDR3 region is CASSEGHSYEQYF.

The CDR3 spells CASSLVVWGSQYF. V and J are TRBV7-7 and TRBJ2-3. Per the germline V gene, CDR1 is SSHAT and CDR2 is FNYEAQ (reference sequence). The CDR3 spans 13 residues.

Considering frequency, this clonotype is medium-sized (0.01 to 0.1%). The chain joins TRBV27 to TRBJ2-3; TCRdb reports TRBD1, a call that lacks DNA to check it against. The CDR3 extends over 16 amino acids. Germline-derived CDR1 and CDR2 are MNHEY and SMNVEV (reference sequence). The CDR3 here is CASSYQPGTSTDTQYF.

By frequency, this clonotype registers medium-sized. V and J are TRBV29-1 and TRBJ1-2; there is no DNA to check the TCRdb D call of TRBD1. The CDR3 loop spans 15 amino acids. Germline V gives CDR1 SQVTM, CDR2 ANQGSEA. CDR3 region: CSVDPGGPSNYGYTF.

The chain recombines TRBV4-3 with TRBJ2-7; checking the TCRdb D call of TRBD1 is not possible without DNA. The CDR3 contains 17 residues. Germline assignment: CDR1 LGHNA and CDR2 YSLEER. The CDR3 is CASSQERGSNPPYEQYF.

The gene calls are TRBV29-1 and TRBJ2-7; TCRdb calls TRBD1, which cannot be checked without DNA. CDR3 size: 13 residues. Germline V lookup: CDR1 SQVTM, CDR2 ANQGSEA. The CDR3 loop reads CSVTQGGSYEQYF.

This chain uses TRBV30 with TRBJ2-2; TCRdb's assignment of TRBD2 cannot be checked, as there is no DNA. Germline CDR1 GTSNPN, CDR2 SVGIG (reference sequence). The CDR3 is 15 residues long. CDR3 residues: CAWSVLAGDTGELFF.

This clonotype is classed as medium-sized by frequency. J is TRBJ2-1 and V is TRBV29-1; TCRdb names TRBD1, which stays unverified in the absence of DNA. CDR1 SQVTM and CDR2 ANQGSEA come from the germline V gene. The CDR3 has 13 amino acids. CDR3 residues: CSVHGQVGNEQFF.

By frequency, this clonotype registers large. The J gene is TRBJ2-5, the V gene TRBV2. This CDR3 contains 14 residues. Germline CDR1 and CDR2: SNHLY and FYNNEI. CDR3 region: CASSEGYSQETQYF.

V gene TRBV7-9 combines with J gene TRBJ2-4. The CDR3 sequence is 11 residues long. The germline V gene encodes CDR1 SEHNR and CDR2 FQNEAQ (reference sequence). The CDR3 protein is CASSSGYIQYF.

The J gene is TRBJ1-5, the V gene TRBV5-8. Germline CDR1 SGHTS, CDR2 YDEGEE. CDR3 length: 15 residues. The CDR3 protein is CASSLDGYSNQPQHF.

Its frequency marks this clonotype as medium-sized (0.01 to 0.1%). This sequence joins TRBV18 and TRBJ1-1. Germline CDR1 and CDR2: KGHSH and LQKENI. The CDR3 is 12 residues long. The CDR3 region is CASSSVNTEAFF.

By frequency, this clonotype registers medium-sized. The chain couples TRBV19 to TRBJ2-1; the TRBD1 assignment by TCRdb is unverifiable without DNA. Germline V lookup: CDR1 LNHDA, CDR2 SQIVND (reference sequence). The CDR3 is 11 amino acids. CDR3 residues: CAASSALEQFF.

The rearrangement joins TRBV5-1 to TRBJ1-4; TCRdb outputs TRBD1, but without DNA this stays unchecked. Germline V gene lookup returns CDR1 SGHRS and CDR2 YFSETQ. There are 15 residues in the CDR3. CDR3 protein: CASSSLGRGTEKLFF.

This chain joins TRBV7-9 and TRBJ2-7; TCRdb selects TRBD2, and the lack of DNA leaves this call unchecked. The V gene's germline CDR1 is SEHNR and CDR2 FQNEAQ (reference sequence). The CDR3 extends over 15 amino acids. The CDR3 sequence is CASSPRGPLAYEQYF.

V and J are TRBV20-1 and TRBJ2-7. The germline V gene encodes CDR1 DFQATT and CDR2 SNEGSKA (reference sequence). CDR3 length: 11 amino acids. The CDR3 spells CSAIWGYEQYF.

The rearrangement uses TRBV6-2 or TRBV6-3 and TRBJ2-2; TCRdb selects TRBD1, and the lack of DNA leaves this call unchecked. Germline V CDR1 and CDR2: MNHEY, SVGEGT. The CDR3 runs to 15 residues. The CDR3: CASRTGFANTGELFF.

The CDR3 protein is CASSFSTVNTEAFF. This rearrangement joins TRBV12-3 or TRBV12-4 to TRBJ1-1. CDR3 size: 14 residues.

The chain couples TRBV15 to TRBJ1-2. Per the germline V gene, CDR1 is LNHNV and CDR2 is YYDKDF (reference sequence). CDR3 length: 15 residues. This CDR3 is CATSRSFATNYGYTF.

The rearrangement joins TRBV29-1 to TRBJ1-1. This CDR3 is 14 amino acids long. Looked up from germline, CDR1 is SQVTM and CDR2 is ANQGSEA. The CDR3 loop is CTVLGVRQNTEAFF.